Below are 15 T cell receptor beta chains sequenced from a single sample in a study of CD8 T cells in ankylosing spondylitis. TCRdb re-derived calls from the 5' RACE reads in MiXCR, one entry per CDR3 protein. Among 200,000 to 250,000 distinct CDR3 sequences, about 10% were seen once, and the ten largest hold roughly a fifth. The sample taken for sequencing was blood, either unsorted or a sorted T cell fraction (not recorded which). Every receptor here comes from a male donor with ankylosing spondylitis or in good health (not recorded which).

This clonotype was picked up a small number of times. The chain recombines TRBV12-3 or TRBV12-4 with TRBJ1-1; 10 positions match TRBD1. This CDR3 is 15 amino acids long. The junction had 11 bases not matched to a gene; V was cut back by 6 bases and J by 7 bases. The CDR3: CASSALTGGGFEAFF. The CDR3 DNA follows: TGTGCCAGCAGCGCATTGACAGGGGGCGGATTTGAAGCTTTCTTT.

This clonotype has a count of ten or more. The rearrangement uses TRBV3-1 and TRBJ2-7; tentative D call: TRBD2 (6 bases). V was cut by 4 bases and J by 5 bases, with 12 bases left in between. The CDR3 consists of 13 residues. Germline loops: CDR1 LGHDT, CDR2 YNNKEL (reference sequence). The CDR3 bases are TGTGCCAGCAGCCCAAAGCTAGCGCACGAGCAGTACTTC. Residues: CASSPKLAHEQYF.

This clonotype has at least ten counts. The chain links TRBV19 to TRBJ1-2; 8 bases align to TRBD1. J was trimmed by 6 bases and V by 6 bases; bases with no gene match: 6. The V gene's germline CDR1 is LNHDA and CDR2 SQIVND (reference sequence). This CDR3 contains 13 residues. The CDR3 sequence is CASSPDRVDGYTF. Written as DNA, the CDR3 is TGTGCCAGTAGCCCGGACAGGGTGGATGGCTACACCTTC. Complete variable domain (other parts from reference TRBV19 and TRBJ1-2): DGGITQSPKYLFRKEGQNVTLSCEQNLNHDAMYWYRQDPGQGLRLIYYSQIVNDFQKGDIAEGYSVSREKKESFPLTVTSAQKNPTAFYLCASSPDRVDGYTFGSGTRLTVV.

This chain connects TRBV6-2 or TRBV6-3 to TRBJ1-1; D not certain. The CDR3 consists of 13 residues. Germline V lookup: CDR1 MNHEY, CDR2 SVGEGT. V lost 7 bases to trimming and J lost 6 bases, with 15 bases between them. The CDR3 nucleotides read TGTGCCAGCAATTGGGCAGAGACGTCTGAAGCTTTCTTT. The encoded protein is CASNWAETSEAFF.

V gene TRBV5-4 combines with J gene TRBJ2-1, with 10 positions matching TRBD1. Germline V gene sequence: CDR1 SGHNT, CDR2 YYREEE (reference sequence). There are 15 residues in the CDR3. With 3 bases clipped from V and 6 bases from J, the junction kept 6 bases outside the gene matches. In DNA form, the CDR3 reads TGTGCCAGCAGCTGGGGACAGGGGAAGGGCAATGAGCAGTTCTTC. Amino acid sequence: CASSWGQGKGNEQFF.

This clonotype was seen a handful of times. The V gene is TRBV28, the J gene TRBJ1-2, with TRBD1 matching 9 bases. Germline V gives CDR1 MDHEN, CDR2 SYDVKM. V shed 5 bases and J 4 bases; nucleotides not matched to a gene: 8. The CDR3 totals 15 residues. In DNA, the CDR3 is TGTGCCAGCAGTGACCCGGGACAGGGATCCTATGGCTACACCTTC. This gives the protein CASSDPGQGSYGYTF.

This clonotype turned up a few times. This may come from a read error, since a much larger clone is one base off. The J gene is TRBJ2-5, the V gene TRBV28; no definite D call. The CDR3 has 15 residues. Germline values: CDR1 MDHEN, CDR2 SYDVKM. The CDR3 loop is CASSPRHLLQETQSF. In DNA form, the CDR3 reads TGTGCCAGCAGTCCTCGACACCTTCTCCAAGAGACCCAGTCCTTC.

The CDR3 spells CASSLEDRRSPLHF. The CDR3 DNA reads as TGCGCCAGCAGCTTGGAGGACAGAAGGTCACCCCTCCACTTT. The chain is built from TRBV5-1 and TRBJ1-6; TRBD1 might be the D (6 bases). This CDR3 is built from 14 residues. Germline loops: CDR1 SGHRS, CDR2 YFSETQ. V was trimmed by 0 bases and J by 10 bases, leaving 11 bases between them. Full variable domain (missing parts from reference TRBV5-1 and TRBJ1-6): KAGVTQTPRYLIKTRGQQVTLSCSPISGHRSVSWYQQTPGQGLQFLFEYFSETQRNKGNFPGRFSGRQFSNSRSEMNVSTLELGDSALYLCASSLEDRRSPLHFGNGTRLTVT.

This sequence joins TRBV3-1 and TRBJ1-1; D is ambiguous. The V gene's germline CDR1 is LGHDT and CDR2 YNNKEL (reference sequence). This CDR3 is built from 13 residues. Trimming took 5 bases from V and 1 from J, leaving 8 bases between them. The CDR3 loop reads CASSWKGNTEAFF. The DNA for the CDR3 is TGTGCCAGCAGCTGGAAGGGGAACACTGAAGCTTTCTTT.

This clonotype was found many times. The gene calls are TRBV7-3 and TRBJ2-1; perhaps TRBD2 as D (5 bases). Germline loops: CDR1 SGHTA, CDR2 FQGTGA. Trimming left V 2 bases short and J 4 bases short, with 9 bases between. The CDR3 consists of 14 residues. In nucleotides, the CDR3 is TGTGCCAGCAGCTTACTTCCGGGATACAATGAGCAGTTCTTC. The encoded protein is CASSLLPGYNEQFF.

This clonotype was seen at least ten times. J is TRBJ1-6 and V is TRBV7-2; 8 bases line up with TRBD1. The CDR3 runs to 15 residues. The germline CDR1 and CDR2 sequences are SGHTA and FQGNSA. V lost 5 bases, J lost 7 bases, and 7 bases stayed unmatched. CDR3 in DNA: TGTGCCAGCAGCCCCCGACAGGGGTGGAATTCACCCCTCCACTTT. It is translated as CASSPRQGWNSPLHF.

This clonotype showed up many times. CDR3 nucleotide sequence: TGTGCCAGCAGTTACGTTTTCCAGGGCTTAGAGACCCAGTACTTC. This translates into CASSYVFQGLETQYF. The chain joins TRBV6-5 to TRBJ2-5, with D tentatively TRBD1 (5 bases). V lost 2 bases and J lost 4, with 14 bases in between. The CDR3 loop spans 15 amino acids. Germline CDR1 MNHEY, CDR2 SVGAGI.

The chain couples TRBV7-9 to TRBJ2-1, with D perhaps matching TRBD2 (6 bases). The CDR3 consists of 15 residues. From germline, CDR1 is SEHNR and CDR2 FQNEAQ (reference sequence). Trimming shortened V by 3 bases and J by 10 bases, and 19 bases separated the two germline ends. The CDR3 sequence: CASSLRERGCNEQFF. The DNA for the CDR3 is TGTGCCAGCAGCTTGCGGGAACGAGGGTGCAACGAGCAGTTCTTC.

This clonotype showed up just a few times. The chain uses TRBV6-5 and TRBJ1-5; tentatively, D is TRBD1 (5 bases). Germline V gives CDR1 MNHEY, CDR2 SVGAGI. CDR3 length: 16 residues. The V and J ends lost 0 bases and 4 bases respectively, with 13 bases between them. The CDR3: CASSYSSAGINQPQHF. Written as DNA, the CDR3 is TGTGCCAGCAGTTACTCGTCGGCAGGGATAAATCAGCCCCAGCATTTT.

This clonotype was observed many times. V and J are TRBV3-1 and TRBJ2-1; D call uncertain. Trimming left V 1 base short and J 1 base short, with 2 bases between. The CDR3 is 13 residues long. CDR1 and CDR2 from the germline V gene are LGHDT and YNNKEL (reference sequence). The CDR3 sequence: CASSQGSYNEQFF. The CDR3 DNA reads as TGTGCCAGCAGCCAAGGGTCCTACAATGAGCAGTTCTTC.